This T cell receptor beta chain was recorded in a study of human T cells and chemical hapten exposure. General study findings and limits: Alopecia affecting every donor means their immune response may not match healthy people's.

Each CDR3 protein is one row after TCRdb ran MiXCR on the RACE reads. The sample shows some 340,000 distinct CDR3 sequences, around 7% of them seen only once. Sample time point: patch test 1, 2 weeks after DPC sensitization. Treatment meaning: therapeutic diphenylcyclopropenone sensitization with weekly scalp DPC. To note about this clonotype: No antigen is known for it.

The ends were cut back, 0 bases at V and 5 bases at J, with 10 bases in the middle. Per the germline V gene, CDR1 is DFQATT and CDR2 is SNEGSKA (reference sequence). The CDR3 totals 13 residues. V is TRBV20-1 and J is TRBJ1-2; D gene uncertain. This material consisted of whole blood, taken in connection with sensitization to the hapten diphenylcyclopropenone (DPC). This TCR was sampled from a woman between 18 and 29 years old with alopecia areata. Some clones in this sample may be carry-over from other donors' samples. CDR3 loop: CSARDELTYGYTF. The CDR3 DNA follows: TGCAGTGCTAGAGATGAACTAACATATGGCTACACCTTC.